These T cell receptor beta chains were read from a single sample in a study of blood T cell repertoires in COVID-19. Sequencing used immunoSEQ multiplex PCR; TCRdb keeps in-frame clones, though not all of them. The sample yields roughly 28,000 clones, 89% seen once. Input material: peripheral blood. All receptors come from a human donor with acute or convalescent COVID-19. The donor label of this sample is uncertain. The CDR3 runs from the conserved cysteine through the conserved F or W. D genes are given only for firm matches. Expanded clones get a size class; other rows say once, few or many, or leave the size out.

cdr3_aa: CASSLEHPGSPLHF
cdr3_nt: TGTGCCAGCAGCTTAGAACATCCTGGTTCACCCCTCCACTTT
d_call: NA
j_call: TRBJ1-6
v_call: TRBV7-9
clone_size: once

cdr3_aa: CASSLVATRGELFF
cdr3_nt: TGCGCCAGCAGCTTGGTAGCGACTAGGGGGGAGCTGTTTTTT
d_call: NA
j_call: TRBJ2-2
v_call: TRBV5-1
clone_size: once

cdr3_aa: CASSSSLGQGSTDTQYF
cdr3_nt: TGTGCCAGTAGCAGTTCCCTCGGACAGGGCAGCACAGATACGCAGTATTTT
d_call: TRBD1
j_call: TRBJ2-3
v_call: TRBV19
clone_size: NA

cdr3_aa: CASRAMDRVEEAFF
cdr3_nt: TGTGCCAGCAGGGCCATGGACAGGGTCGAGGAAGCTTTCTTT
d_call: TRBD1
j_call: TRBJ1-1
v_call: TRBV2
clone_size: few

cdr3_aa: CASSFTDRDVLTF
cdr3_nt: TGTGCCAGCAGTTTCACCGACAGGGACGTCCTGACTTTC
d_call: TRBD1
j_call: TRBJ2-6
v_call: TRBV27
clone_size: NA

cdr3_aa: CSVATTGVEQYF
cdr3_nt: TGCAGCGTTGCGACCACAGGGGTGGAGCAGTACTTC
d_call: TRBD1
j_call: TRBJ2-7
v_call: TRBV29-1
clone_size: few

cdr3_aa: CAWSVLAVYQETQYF
cdr3_nt: TGTGCCTGGAGTGTATTGGCAGTATACCAAGAGACCCAGTACTTC
d_call: NA
j_call: TRBJ2-5
v_call: TRBV30
clone_size: NA

cdr3_aa: CASSITRVAGELFF
cdr3_nt: TGTGCCAGTAGTATAACCAGGGTGGCCGGGGAGCTGTTTTTT
d_call: NA
j_call: TRBJ2-2
v_call: TRBV19
clone_size: NA

cdr3_aa: CASSGVAGANEQFF
cdr3_nt: TGCGCCAGCAGCGGGGTAGCGGGAGCCAATGAGCAGTTCTTC
d_call: TRBD2
j_call: TRBJ2-1
v_call: TRBV5-1
clone_size: NA

cdr3_aa: CASSNGRENSPLHF
cdr3_nt: TGCGCCAGCAGCAACGGACGGGAAAATTCACCCCTCCACTTT
d_call: NA
j_call: TRBJ1-6
v_call: TRBV5-1
clone_size: NA

cdr3_aa: CSVGGEGEKLFF
cdr3_nt: TGCAGCGTTGGCGGGGAAGGCGAAAAACTGTTTTTT
d_call: NA
j_call: TRBJ1-4
v_call: TRBV29-1
clone_size: once

cdr3_aa: CASSLEGPGGDTQYF
cdr3_nt: TGTGCCAGCAGCTTAGAAGGGCCGGGGGGGGATACGCAGTATTTT
d_call: TRBD2
j_call: TRBJ2-3
v_call: TRBV7-3
clone_size: NA

cdr3_aa: CATSELTGNQETQYF
cdr3_nt: TGTGCCACCAGTGAGCTGACAGGGAACCAAGAGACCCAGTACTTC
d_call: TRBD1
j_call: TRBJ2-5
v_call: TRBV24-1
clone_size: NA

cdr3_aa: CASKRGDTQYF
cdr3_nt: TGTGCCAGCAAGCGGGGGGATACGCAGTATTTT
d_call: TRBD2
j_call: TRBJ2-3
v_call: TRBV5-4
clone_size: NA

cdr3_aa: CASSSLGGRAPDTQYF
cdr3_nt: TGTGCCAGCAGTTCCCTCGGTGGGAGGGCCCCAGATACGCAGTATTTT
d_call: TRBD2
j_call: TRBJ2-3
v_call: TRBV7-2
clone_size: NA

cdr3_aa: CASSTSTEAFF
cdr3_nt: TGTGCCAGCAGCACGAGCACTGAAGCTTTCTTT
d_call: NA
j_call: TRBJ1-1
v_call: TRBV7-9
clone_size: NA

cdr3_aa: CASSRSGLNEKLFF
cdr3_nt: TGCGCCAGCAGCCGGAGCGGGCTTAATGAAAAACTGTTTTTT
d_call: NA
j_call: TRBJ1-4
v_call: TRBV4-1
clone_size: NA

cdr3_aa: CASSKGPYEQYF
cdr3_nt: TGCGCCAGCAGTAAGGGGCCCTACGAGCAGTACTTC
d_call: NA
j_call: TRBJ2-7
v_call: TRBV10-2
clone_size: NA

cdr3_aa: CASSFTQETQYF
cdr3_nt: TGTGCCAGCAGTTTTACACAAGAGACCCAGTACTTC
d_call: NA
j_call: TRBJ2-5
v_call: TRBV28
clone_size: few

cdr3_aa: CASSFTGNNEKLFF
cdr3_nt: TGTGCCAGCAGTTTTACAGGGAATAATGAAAAACTGTTTTTT
d_call: NA
j_call: TRBJ1-4
v_call: TRBV27
clone_size: NA

cdr3_aa: CASSYSWGRLDTQYF
cdr3_nt: TGTGCCAGCAGTTACTCCTGGGGGCGGTTAGATACGCAGTATTTT
d_call: NA
j_call: TRBJ2-3
v_call: TRBV6-5
clone_size: NA

cdr3_aa: CATSDSSREWSDTQYF
cdr3_nt: TGTGCCACCAGTGATTCTTCGCGGGAGTGGTCAGATACGCAGTATTTT
d_call: TRBD2
j_call: TRBJ2-3
v_call: TRBV24-1
clone_size: NA

cdr3_aa: CASSLGLGNTIYF
cdr3_nt: TGCGCCAGCAGCTTGGGACTAGGAAACACCATATATTTT
d_call: NA
j_call: TRBJ1-3
v_call: TRBV5-1
clone_size: NA

cdr3_aa: CASSDGVISYEQYF
cdr3_nt: TGTGCCAGCAGTGACGGTGTCATCTCCTACGAGCAGTACTTC
d_call: NA
j_call: TRBJ2-7
v_call: TRBV2
clone_size: few

cdr3_aa: CASSLDSFSYNEQFF
cdr3_nt: TGTGCCAGCAGTTTAGACAGTTTCTCCTACAATGAGCAGTTCTTC
d_call: NA
j_call: TRBJ2-1
v_call: TRBV27
clone_size: NA

cdr3_aa: CASSKEIQDTPTEKLFF
cdr3_nt: TGTGCCAGCAGCAAAGAGATCCAGGACACCCCGACTGAAAAACTGTTTTTT
d_call: NA
j_call: TRBJ1-4
v_call: TRBV21-1
clone_size: NA

cdr3_aa: CASTPREFYEQYF
cdr3_nt: TGTGCCAGCACCCCGCGCGAATTCTACGAGCAGTACTTC
d_call: NA
j_call: TRBJ2-7
v_call: TRBV6-5
clone_size: NA

cdr3_aa: CASRRTANYGYTF
cdr3_nt: TGTGCCTCCCGGAGGACAGCTAACTATGGCTACACCTTC
d_call: NA
j_call: TRBJ1-2
v_call: TRBV12-3/TRBV12-4
clone_size: NA

cdr3_aa: CSARSSGNTIYF
cdr3_nt: TGCAGCGCAAGGAGCTCTGGAAACACCATATATTTT
d_call: NA
j_call: TRBJ1-3
v_call: TRBV29-1
clone_size: NA

cdr3_aa: CASRQVDQPQHF
cdr3_nt: TGTGCCAGCAGGCAGGTGGATCAGCCCCAGCATTTT
d_call: NA
j_call: TRBJ1-5
v_call: TRBV6-4
clone_size: NA

cdr3_aa: CASSLGGGKSTDTQYF
cdr3_nt: TGCGCCAGCAGCTTGGGAGGCGGGAAAAGCACAGATACGCAGTATTTT
d_call: NA
j_call: TRBJ2-3
v_call: TRBV5-1
clone_size: NA

cdr3_aa: CASSPINTGGSTDTQYF
cdr3_nt: TGTGCCAGCTCACCAATCAATACGGGGGGGAGCACAGATACGCAGTATTTT
d_call: TRBD2
j_call: TRBJ2-3
v_call: TRBV18
clone_size: NA

cdr3_aa: CASSTDRGASGNTIYF
cdr3_nt: TGTGCCAGCTCAACCGACAGGGGCGCCTCTGGAAACACCATATATTTT
d_call: TRBD1
j_call: TRBJ1-3
v_call: TRBV18
clone_size: NA

cdr3_aa: CASTRGGTDTQYF
cdr3_nt: TGTGCCAGCACCAGGGGGGGCACAGATACGCAGTATTTT
d_call: NA
j_call: TRBJ2-3
v_call: TRBV28
clone_size: NA

cdr3_aa: CASKGAVKGYGYTF
cdr3_nt: TGTGCCAGTAAGGGAGCAGTAAAGGGCTATGGCTACACCTTC
d_call: NA
j_call: TRBJ1-2
v_call: TRBV19
clone_size: NA

cdr3_aa: CASSRPRGEAFF
cdr3_nt: TGTGCCAGCAGCCGACCCCGGGGTGAAGCTTTCTTT
d_call: NA
j_call: TRBJ1-1
v_call: TRBV11-3
clone_size: NA

cdr3_aa: CATTSGNYGYTF
cdr3_nt: TGTGCCACCACGTCGGGGAACTATGGCTACACCTTC
d_call: NA
j_call: TRBJ1-2
v_call: TRBV28
clone_size: NA

cdr3_aa: CASSLAYGTEGYTF
cdr3_nt: TGTGCCAGCAGCTTAGCCTACGGTACTGAGGGCTACACCTTC
d_call: NA
j_call: TRBJ1-2
v_call: TRBV7-2
clone_size: NA

cdr3_aa: CASSLVGGRGGRQYF
cdr3_nt: TGTGCCAGCAGCTTGGTCGGTGGACGGGGGGGGAGGCAGTACTTC
d_call: TRBD2
j_call: TRBJ2-4
v_call: TRBV5-4
clone_size: NA

cdr3_aa: CASSEAPRLAGVPDTQYF
cdr3_nt: TGTGCCAGCAGTGAAGCGCCACGACTAGCGGGGGTCCCAGATACGCAGTATTTT
d_call: TRBD2
j_call: TRBJ2-3
v_call: TRBV2
clone_size: NA

cdr3_aa: CSARYRNTIYF
cdr3_nt: TGCAGTGCTAGATACAGAAACACCATATATTTT
d_call: NA
j_call: TRBJ1-3
v_call: TRBV20-1
clone_size: NA

cdr3_aa: CASTRAASGNEQFF
cdr3_nt: TGTGCCAGCACGAGGGCGGCATCGGGCAATGAGCAGTTCTTC
d_call: NA
j_call: TRBJ2-1
v_call: TRBV5-4
clone_size: NA

cdr3_aa: CASSPYPYEQYF
cdr3_nt: TGTGCCAGCAGTCCCTACCCTTACGAGCAGTACTTC
d_call: NA
j_call: TRBJ2-7
v_call: TRBV27
clone_size: NA

cdr3_aa: CACRGPGTDTQYF
cdr3_nt: TGTGCCTGTCGAGGGCCGGGTACAGATACGCAGTATTTT
d_call: NA
j_call: TRBJ2-3
v_call: TRBV19
clone_size: NA

cdr3_aa: CATSRGVLRDTQYF
cdr3_nt: TGTGCCACCTCGCGGGGGGTTTTAAGGGATACGCAGTATTTT
d_call: TRBD2
j_call: TRBJ2-3
v_call: TRBV19
clone_size: once

cdr3_aa: CASRPDRGNNEQFF
cdr3_nt: TGTGCCAGCAGACCGGACAGGGGAAACAATGAGCAGTTCTTC
d_call: TRBD1
j_call: TRBJ2-1
v_call: TRBV6-5
clone_size: NA

cdr3_aa: CASSYTGTPGNTIYF
cdr3_nt: TGTGCCAGCAGCTACACAGGGACACCCGGAAACACCATATATTTT
d_call: NA
j_call: TRBJ1-3
v_call: TRBV3-1/TRBV3-2
clone_size: NA

cdr3_aa: CASRSGLAGELGAYEQYF
cdr3_nt: TGTGCCAGCAGATCGGGACTAGCGGGAGAGCTCGGGGCGTACGAGCAGTACTTC
d_call: TRBD2
j_call: TRBJ2-7
v_call: TRBV3-1/TRBV3-2
clone_size: NA

cdr3_aa: CASSYLGQQTGNTIYF
cdr3_nt: TGTGCCAGCAGTTACTTGGGACAACAGACTGGAAACACCATATATTTT
d_call: NA
j_call: TRBJ1-3
v_call: TRBV6-5
clone_size: NA

cdr3_aa: CASSLGATGRGSLIHEQFF
cdr3_nt: TGCGCCAGCAGCTTGGGCGCGACGGGGCGGGGAAGCCTTATCCATGAGCAGTTCTTC
d_call: NA
j_call: TRBJ2-1
v_call: TRBV5-1
clone_size: NA

cdr3_aa: CASSPLGATSPLHF
cdr3_nt: TGCGCCAGCAGCCCCCTAGGGGCGACTTCACCCCTCCACTTT
d_call: NA
j_call: TRBJ1-6
v_call: TRBV5-1
clone_size: few

cdr3_aa: CASSVLAGGIYNEQFF
cdr3_nt: TGTGCCAGCAGCGTATTGGCAGGGGGCATTTACAATGAGCAGTTCTTC
d_call: TRBD1
j_call: TRBJ2-1
v_call: TRBV9
clone_size: NA

cdr3_aa: CASSLSQGSNEKLFF
cdr3_nt: TGTGCCAGCTCACTATCACAGGGCTCAAATGAAAAACTGTTTTTT
d_call: NA
j_call: TRBJ1-4
v_call: TRBV18
clone_size: NA